Listed here are 5 T cell receptor beta chains from one sample, sequenced in a study of blood T cell repertoires in COVID-19. The data were produced by immunoSEQ multiplex PCR, yet TCRdb's version contains in-frame clones alone and is incomplete. Here the sample spans about 400,000 clones, around 90% being singletons. The sequenced material came from PBMCs or T cells enriched from blood (not recorded which). The source is a woman aged 40 to 50 with acute COVID-19.

This clone appeared a few times. The chain combines TRBV11-2 with TRBJ1-2, with D maybe TRBD1 (6 bases). Germline assignment: CDR1 SGHAT and CDR2 FQNNGV. Trimming removed 5 bases from V and 5 bases from J, with 15 bases in between. This CDR3 spans 14 amino acids. The CDR3 here is CASSPLQGYYGYTF. CDR3 in DNA: TGTGCCAGCAGCCCTTTACAGGGCTATTATGGCTACACCTTC.

The J gene is TRBJ1-1, the V gene TRBV4-1; 7 nucleotides align to TRBD1. Trimming cost V 1 base and J 4 bases; bases outside gene matches: 3. This CDR3 is built from 14 residues. Germline CDR1 and CDR2: MGHRA and YSYEKL. DNA of the CDR3: TGCGCCAGCAGCCAAGCAGGGGGTACCACTGAAGCTTTCTTT. Amino acids: CASSQAGGTTEAFF.

This chain connects TRBV19 to TRBJ2-5; D is unresolved. Germline CDR1 is LNHDA and CDR2 is SQIVND (reference sequence). The CDR3 runs to 13 residues. Trimming stripped 6 bases from V and 4 bases from J, with 12 bases between. The CDR3 coding sequence is TGTGCCAGTAGACGAGGCGTTGGAGAGACCCAGTACTTC. It encodes CASRRGVGETQYF.

This clone appeared a few times. The rearrangement joins TRBV7-9 to TRBJ1-6, with unresolved D. The CDR3 runs 13 residues. The V gene's germline CDR1 is SEHNR and CDR2 FQNEAQ (reference sequence). Trimming took off 4 bases at V and 8 bases at J, with 9 bases between the two ends. In DNA form, the CDR3 reads TGTGCCAGCAGCTCGAACAGAGATTCACCCCTCCACTTT. It is translated as CASSSNRDSPLHF.

The chain has TRBV29-1 and TRBJ1-1, with TRBD1 identical over 8 bases. With 7 bases clipped from V and 0 bases from J, the junction kept 4 bases outside the gene matches. This CDR3 is built from 13 residues. CDR1 is SQVTM and CDR2 is ANQGSEA in the germline V gene. This CDR3 is CSAQQGVNTEAFF. The DNA for the CDR3 is TGCAGCGCCCAACAGGGGGTGAACACTGAAGCTTTCTTT.